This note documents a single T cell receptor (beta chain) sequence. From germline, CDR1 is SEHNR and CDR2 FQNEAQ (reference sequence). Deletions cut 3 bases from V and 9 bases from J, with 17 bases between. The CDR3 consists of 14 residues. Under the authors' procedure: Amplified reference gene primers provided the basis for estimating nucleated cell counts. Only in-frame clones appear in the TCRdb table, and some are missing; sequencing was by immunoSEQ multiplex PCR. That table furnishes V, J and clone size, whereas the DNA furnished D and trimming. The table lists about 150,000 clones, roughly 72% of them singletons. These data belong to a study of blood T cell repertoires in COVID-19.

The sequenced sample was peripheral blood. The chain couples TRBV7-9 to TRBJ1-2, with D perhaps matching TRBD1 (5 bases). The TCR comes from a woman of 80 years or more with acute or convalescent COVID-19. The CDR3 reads CASSFSSGIYSYTF. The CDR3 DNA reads TGTGCCAGCAGCTTTAGTTCAGGGATTTATAGCTACACCTTC.